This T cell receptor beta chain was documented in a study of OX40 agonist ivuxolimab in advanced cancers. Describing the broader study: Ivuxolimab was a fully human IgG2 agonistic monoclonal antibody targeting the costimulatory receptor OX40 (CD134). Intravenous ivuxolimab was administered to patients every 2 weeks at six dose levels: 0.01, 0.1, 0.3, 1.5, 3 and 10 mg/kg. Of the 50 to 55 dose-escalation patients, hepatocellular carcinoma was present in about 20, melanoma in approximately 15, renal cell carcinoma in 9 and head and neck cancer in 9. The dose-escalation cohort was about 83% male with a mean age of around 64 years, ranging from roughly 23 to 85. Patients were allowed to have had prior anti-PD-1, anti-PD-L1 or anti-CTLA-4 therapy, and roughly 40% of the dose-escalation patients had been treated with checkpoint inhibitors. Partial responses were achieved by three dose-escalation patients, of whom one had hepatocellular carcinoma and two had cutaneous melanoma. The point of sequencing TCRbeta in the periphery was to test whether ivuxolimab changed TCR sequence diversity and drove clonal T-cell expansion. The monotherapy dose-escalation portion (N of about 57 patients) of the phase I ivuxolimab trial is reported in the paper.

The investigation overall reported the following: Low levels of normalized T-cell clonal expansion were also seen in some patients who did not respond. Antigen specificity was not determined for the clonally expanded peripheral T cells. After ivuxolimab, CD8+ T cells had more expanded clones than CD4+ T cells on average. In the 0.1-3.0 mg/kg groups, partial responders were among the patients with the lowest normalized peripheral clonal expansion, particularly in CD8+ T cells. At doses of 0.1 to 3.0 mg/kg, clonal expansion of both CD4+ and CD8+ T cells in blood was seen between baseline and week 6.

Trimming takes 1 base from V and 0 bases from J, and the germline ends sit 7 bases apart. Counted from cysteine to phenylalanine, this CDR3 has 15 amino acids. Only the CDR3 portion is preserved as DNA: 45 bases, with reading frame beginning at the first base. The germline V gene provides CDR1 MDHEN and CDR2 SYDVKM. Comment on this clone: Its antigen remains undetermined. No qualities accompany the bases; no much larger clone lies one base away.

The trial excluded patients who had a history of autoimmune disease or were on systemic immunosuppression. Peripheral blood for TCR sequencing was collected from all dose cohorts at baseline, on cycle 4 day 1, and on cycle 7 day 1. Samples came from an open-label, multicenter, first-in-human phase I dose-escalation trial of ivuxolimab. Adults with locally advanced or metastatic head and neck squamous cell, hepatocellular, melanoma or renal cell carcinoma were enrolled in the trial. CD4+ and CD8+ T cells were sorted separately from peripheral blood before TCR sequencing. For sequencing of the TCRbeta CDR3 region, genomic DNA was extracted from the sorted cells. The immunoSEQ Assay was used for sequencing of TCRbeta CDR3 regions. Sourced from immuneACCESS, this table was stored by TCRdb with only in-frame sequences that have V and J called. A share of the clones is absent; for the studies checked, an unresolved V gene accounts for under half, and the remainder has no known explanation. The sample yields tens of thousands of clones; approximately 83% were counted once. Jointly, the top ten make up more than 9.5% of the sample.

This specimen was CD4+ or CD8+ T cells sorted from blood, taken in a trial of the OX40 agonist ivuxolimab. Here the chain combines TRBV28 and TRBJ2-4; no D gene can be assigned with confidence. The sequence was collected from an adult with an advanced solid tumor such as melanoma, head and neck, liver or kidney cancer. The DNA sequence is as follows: TGTGCCAGCAGTTTATTTAGTTTAGCCAAAAACATTCAGTACTTC. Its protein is CASSLFSLAKNIQYF.